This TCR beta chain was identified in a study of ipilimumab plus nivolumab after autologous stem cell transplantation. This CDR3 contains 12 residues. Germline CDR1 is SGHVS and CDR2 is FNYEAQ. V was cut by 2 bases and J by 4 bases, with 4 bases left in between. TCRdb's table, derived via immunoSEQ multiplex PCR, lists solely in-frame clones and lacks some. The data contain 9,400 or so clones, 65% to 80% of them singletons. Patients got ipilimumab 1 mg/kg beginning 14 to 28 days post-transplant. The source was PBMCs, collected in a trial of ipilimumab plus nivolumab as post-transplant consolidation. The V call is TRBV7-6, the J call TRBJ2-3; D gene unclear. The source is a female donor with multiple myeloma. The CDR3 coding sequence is TGTGCCAGCAGCTTATCGCCAGATACGCAGTATTTT. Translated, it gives CASSLSPDTQYF.